This T cell receptor (beta chain) was obtained from a study of T cells in Graves' hyperthyroidism and ophthalmopathy (dated by TCRdb to about 2019). Study-wide context: Peripheral blood was collected at initial diagnosis, before any treatment. According to the paper, TCR Vbeta CDR3 sequencing was carried out on 120 to 150 peripheral blood samples, which came from under 50 ophthalmopathy, approximately 78 hyperthyroidism and approximately 17 progressor patients. TCR V-J signatures able to tell the groups apart were searched for in a discovery cohort of 95 or so patients, of whom around 43 had Graves' ophthalmopathy and some 60 had stable Graves' hyperthyroidism. Prospective prediction of ophthalmopathy was tested in an independent validation cohort consisting of about 19 hyperthyroidism patients and about 17 patients who later progressed to ophthalmopathy. The 75 to 100 discovery patients were randomly divided into training and test sets at a 7:3 ratio. After blood sampling, hyperthyroidism patients were treated with methimazole at a starting dose of 30 mg daily, and ophthalmopathy patients were treated with high-dose intravenous methylprednisolone. Thyroid tissue and blood T-cell repertoires from six Graves' hyperthyroidism patients were also compared in the study.

From the cysteine up to the phenylalanine, the CDR3 has a length of 13 residues. Only the CDR3 DNA stays, 39 bases, in frame from base 1. V gives up 4 bases and J gives up 5 bases, and the segment between their germline ends measures 8 bases. This clonotype was seen repeatedly, ten times or more. Its target antigen remains unknown. Base qualities are missing; no much larger clone stands one base away. The TCR beta CDR3 regions were amplified from the RNA transcripts. The TCR CDR3 was subjected to a first round of RT-PCR using the HTBI primer set and the Qiagen OneStep RT-PCR kit. Libraries were constructed in a second round of multiplex PCR, after which size selection and purification were carried out. The libraries were sequenced on an Illumina HiSeq2000 using paired-end 100 bp reads. Processing in the source paper ran as follows. SOAPnuke was used to process the raw data, with reads discarded if the reads contained adapters or uncalled bases, had a mean Phred below 15, or lacked an exact constant-primer or identifier match. COPE v1.2.5 was used to merge high-quality paired reads, and clonotypes were defined as unique nucleotide sequences. MiTCR v1.1 was used to align the clonotypes against IMGT TRBV, TRBD and TRBJ reference segments. The analysis was restricted to V-J combinations with a frequency above 0.0001, which together covered 99.2% of the repertoires. A TCS score was defined as the ratio between F50 (clonal expansion) and ExV (chaos), using BLOSUM62-based TCRdist between CDR3 peptides within each V-J. Welch's t-statistics and random forest reduced 450 to 600 V-J features to roughly 13, which were used in a naive Bayes classifier (R e1071). TCRdb applied fastp at Q25 and MiXCR to the public reads, then kept only in-frame beta chains. For every CDR3 protein sequence, its rows merge into one entry that carries the most common genes and DNA. The V and J calls were not made by the authors but by TCRdb's processing. Recorded for this sample are over 300,000 distinct CDR3 sequences; around 14% of them occurred a single time. 9.5% to 12% of the sample lies in the top ten.

Stable Graves' hyperthyroidism was defined as no progression to ophthalmopathy during 18 months of follow-up. Hyperthyroidism patients were newly diagnosed, had a disease duration of under 2 months, and were aged 18 to 65 years. Any patient with an uncontrolled infection, another autoimmune disease, pregnancy or lactation was excluded. Diagnoses were based on clinical symptoms, serum thyroxine and TRAb, thyroid ultrasound and orbital computed tomography. PBMCs were isolated from 10 ml of fresh peripheral blood by Ficoll-Paque density gradient centrifugation. Total RNA was extracted using Trizol reagent, and RNA quality was assessed on an Agilent 2100 Bioanalyzer. Overall results and qualifications from the work: Sample size was not statistically predetermined, and blinding of investigators to group allocation was not performed. Most expanded thyroid clonotypes (frequency above 0.001) were also detected in blood, a finding suggesting that blood repertoires may reflect thyroid immune responses. In validation, progression to ophthalmopathy was predicted by the model with around 71% sensitivity and 72.22% specificity, a median of roughly 6.4 months before onset. A model built on a 13 V-J signature distinguished ophthalmopathy from stable hyperthyroidism, reaching roughly 88% sensitivity and about 81% specificity in cross-validation and 80%/75% in testing.

The receptor chain draws on TRBV12-3 or TRBV12-4 and TRBJ2-2; a weak D assignment points to TRBD1 (6 bases agree). This sequence was found in an older woman with Graves' hyperthyroidism. Sequenced sample: blood. For the CDR3, the sequence is CASSSQGTGELFF. The DNA sequence is given as TGTGCCAGCAGTTCTCAGGGGACCGGGGAGCTGTTTTTT.